The rows below give T cell receptor beta chains drawn from one sample of a study of cytomegalovirus exposure and HLA in healthy donors. This table comes from immunoSEQ multiplex PCR, and its TCRdb copy is limited to in-frame clones, with some not included. The repertoire holds about 170,000 clones, with around 80% as singletons. Sequences were obtained from PBMCs. The origin of the receptors is a woman in her forties or fifties in good health and CMV-seropositive. CDR3s include the opening cysteine and the closing phenylalanine or tryptophan. The order of the fields is J gene, D gene, clone size, V gene, CDR3 protein, CDR3 DNA. The D gene is left open where the match is weak. Clone size is not always given. Where it is, it says once, few, many or a class for expanded clones.

TRBJ2-3,-,-,TRBV2,CASSPRDSGTDTQYF,TGTGCCAGCAGTCCACGTGACTCCGGCACAGATACGCAGTATTTT
TRBJ2-1,TRBD2,-,TRBV4-2,CASKQRGEYNEQFF,TGTGCCAGCAAACAGCGGGGGGAGTACAATGAGCAGTTCTTC
TRBJ1-5,TRBD1,-,TRBV7-2,CASSPRGDRGFNQPQHF,TGTGCCAGCAGCCCCAGAGGGGACAGGGGGTTCAATCAGCCCCAGCATTTT
TRBJ2-3,TRBD2,few,TRBV7-2,CASSLGASGTPDTQYF,TGTGCCAGCAGCTTAGGGGCTAGCGGGACCCCAGATACGCAGTATTTT
TRBJ2-2,-,-,TRBV13,CASSWGRTENTGELFF,TGTGCCAGCAGCTGGGGCCGGACGGAGAACACCGGGGAGCTGTTTTTT
TRBJ2-7,TRBD1,-,TRBV28,CASSSSGTGATEQYF,TGTGCCAGCAGTTCTTCCGGGACAGGGGCCACCGAGCAGTACTTC
TRBJ1-2,TRBD1,few,TRBV6-1,CASFWQGDGYTF,TGTGCCAGCTTTTGGCAGGGGGATGGCTACACCTTC
TRBJ2-5,-,-,TRBV30,CAWSAPDRYQETQYF,TGTGCCTGGAGTGCTCCCGACAGGTACCAAGAGACCCAGTACTTC
TRBJ2-7,TRBD2,-,TRBV5-6,CASSFGSSGNYEQYF,TGTGCCAGCAGCTTTGGATCTAGCGGGAACTACGAGCAGTACTTC
TRBJ2-7,TRBD2,few,TRBV11-2,CASSAHSGRAAYEQYF,TGTGCCAGCAGCGCACATAGCGGGAGGGCCGCCTACGAGCAGTACTTC
TRBJ2-2,-,-,TRBV19,CASSIGRVDGELFF,TGTGCCAGTAGTATAGGGAGGGTAGACGGGGAGCTGTTTTTT
TRBJ1-4,-,-,TRBV6-4,CASSVNRDNEKLFF,TGTGCCAGCAGTGTTAACAGGGATAATGAAAAACTGTTTTTT
TRBJ2-7,-,once,TRBV2,CASSPKSRGTYEQYF,TGTGCCAGCAGTCCCAAGTCGCGGGGAACCTACGAGCAGTACTTC
TRBJ2-1,TRBD2,-,TRBV27,CASSLRLAGTGEQFF,TGTGCCAGCAGTTTAAGACTAGCCGGAACAGGCGAGCAGTTCTTC
TRBJ2-7,TRBD2,-,TRBV7-2,CASSLDSGGSYEQYF,TGTGCCAGCAGCTTAGATAGCGGGGGCTCCTACGAGCAGTACTTC
TRBJ1-1,TRBD1,once,TRBV7-2,CASSPRTGGNTEAFF,TGTGCCAGCAGCCCCAGGACAGGTGGGAACACTGAAGCTTTCTTT
TRBJ1-2,-,-,TRBV4-3,CASSQGRGLGYTF,TGCGCCAGCAGCCAGGGAAGGGGCCTAGGCTACACCTTC
TRBJ1-1,TRBD1,-,TRBV11-3,CASSLARRDSLNTEAFF,TGTGCCAGCAGCTTAGCCCGCCGGGACAGCCTGAACACTGAAGCTTTCTTT
TRBJ2-7,-,-,TRBV28,CASSGPTDRYEQYF,TGTGCCAGCAGCGGACCGACAGATCGCTACGAGCAGTACTTC
TRBJ2-7,-,-,TRBV6-1,CASSDQGTLEQYF,TGTGCCAGCAGTGACCAGGGGACCTTAGAGCAGTACTTC
TRBJ1-1,TRBD1,-,TRBV30,CAWSGRGRNTEAFF,TGTGCCTGGAGCGGCAGGGGGAGGAACACTGAAGCTTTCTTT
TRBJ2-3,TRBD2,-,TRBV15,CATSRASGAGTDTQYF,TGTGCCACCAGCAGGGCTAGCGGAGCCGGCACAGATACGCAGTATTTT
TRBJ2-2,-,-,TRBV7-3,CASSSRQTLNTGELFF,TGTGCCAGCAGCTCTCGACAGACGTTAAACACCGGGGAGCTGTTTTTT
TRBJ2-2,-,few,TRBV10-3,CAIIGETGELFF,TGTGCCATAATCGGGGAGACCGGGGAGCTGTTTTTT
TRBJ1-1,-,-,TRBV28,CASSLSENTEAFF,TGTGCCAGCAGTTTGTCAGAGAACACTGAAGCTTTCTTT
TRBJ2-1,TRBD2,-,TRBV27,CASSLSHSGDPYNEQFF,TGTGCCAGCAGTTTATCCCACAGCGGGGACCCCTACAATGAGCAGTTCTTC
TRBJ1-1,-,-,TRBV11-3,CASSAMRGQAFF,TGTGCCAGCAGCGCCATGCGGGGGCAGGCTTTCTTT
TRBJ2-1,TRBD2,-,TRBV5-4,CASSLGTTTYNEQFF,TGTGCCAGCAGCTTAGGGACTACCACCTACAATGAGCAGTTCTTC
TRBJ1-2,-,-,TRBV5-4,CASSSTRGKNYGYTF,TGTGCCAGCAGCTCAACAAGGGGCAAAAACTATGGCTACACCTTC
TRBJ2-1,TRBD2,-,TRBV7-3,CASSLKLAGHNEQFF,TGTGCCAGCAGCTTAAAACTAGCGGGTCACAATGAGCAGTTCTTC
TRBJ1-2,-,-,TRBV7-3,CASSPGQNYGYTF,TGTGCCAGCAGCCCAGGACAGAACTATGGCTACACCTTC
TRBJ2-7,TRBD1,-,TRBV6-1,CASEAIGTGDSGQYF,TGTGCCAGCGAGGCAATCGGGACAGGGGATTCTGGGCAGTACTTC
TRBJ2-7,-,-,TRBV4-3,CASSQESGAWYEQYF,TGCGCCAGCAGCCAAGAATCAGGGGCATGGTACGAGCAGTACTTC
TRBJ1-1,-,-,TRBV6-5,CASSPPGLSVAFF,TGTGCCAGCAGCCCCCCCGGGTTATCTGTAGCTTTCTTT
TRBJ2-2,TRBD2,-,TRBV7-2,CASSPGGGRNTGELFF,TGTGCCAGCAGCCCGGGGGGGGGCAGGAACACCGGGGAGCTGTTTTTT
TRBJ2-1,TRBD2,-,TRBV5-4,CASSFKSGGPNEQFF,TGTGCCAGCAGCTTTAAGAGCGGGGGACCAAATGAGCAGTTCTTC
TRBJ1-2,TRBD1,once,TRBV19,CASSASPTGGWYGYTF,TGTGCCAGTAGTGCTTCCCCGACAGGGGGCTGGTATGGCTACACCTTC
TRBJ2-1,TRBD1,-,TRBV28,CASTERERGLDEQFF,TGTGCCAGCACCGAAAGGGAAAGGGGGCTCGATGAGCAGTTCTTC
TRBJ2-1,TRBD2,-,TRBV4-2,CASSQPGTSGSLEQFF,TGTGCCAGCAGCCAACCTGGGACTAGCGGGAGCCTCGAGCAGTTCTTC
TRBJ1-1,TRBD1,few,TRBV18,CAGRTGSTEAFF,TGTGCCGGAAGGACAGGGAGCACTGAAGCTTTCTTT
TRBJ1-3,-,-,TRBV7-9,CSSSLTVGNTIYF,TGTTCCAGCAGCTTAACAGTTGGAAACACCATATATTTT
TRBJ2-2,TRBD2,-,TRBV19,CASSPSGRARGGELFF,TGTGCCAGTAGTCCTAGCGGGAGGGCCAGGGGCGGGGAGCTGTTTTTT
TRBJ2-5,-,-,TRBV2,CASSEALRQSQETQYF,TGTGCCAGCAGTGAAGCCCTAAGACAGAGCCAAGAGACCCAGTACTTC